This TCR beta chain originates from a study of Ad26.COV2.S vaccination and SARS-CoV-2 variants. Study overall: In the study, Ad26.COV2.S was injected intramuscularly once, or twice 56 days apart.

TCRdb's table, derived via immunoSEQ multiplex PCR, lists solely in-frame clones and lacks some. The repertoire holds around 300,000 clones, with about nine tenths as singletons. V gave up 3 bases and J gave up 0 bases, with 9 bases separating them. The length of the CDR3 is 14 residues. In germline, CDR1 is MDHEN, CDR2 SYDVKM. This sample's treatment: around 19 received Ad26.COV2.S at low or high dose, single or two shots; roughly 5 received placebo; per-sample allocation not given. Samples were taken on day 63 after the first vaccine or placebo injection. V and J are TRBV28 and TRBJ2-7; D is unresolved. This clonotype was obtained from a person aged 18 to 65 who received the Ad26.COV2.S COVID-19 vaccine or a placebo. Sequences were derived from peripheral blood, sampled in a trial of Ad26.COV2.S vaccine versus placebo. This chain's CDR3 is CASSFQTYSYEQYF. In DNA, the CDR3 is TGTGCCAGCAGTTTTCAGACATACTCCTACGAGCAGTACTTC.